One and the same sample provided the 32 T cell receptor beta chains below, sequenced in a study of CDR3 diversity in severe acne (dated by TCRdb to between 2019 and 2020). The method was PCR. Sequencing was performed on an Illumina HiSeq 2000. TCRdb handled the public reads itself, with Q25 trimming in fastp and clone calling in MiXCR, and kept productive beta chains. CDR3 protein sequences are deduplicated, and each keeps its most common genes and DNA. In this sample the table shows almost 85,000 distinct CDR3 sequences, 51% of which occur a single time. The ten largest clones represent roughly 13% of the sample. Source material: blood. The receptors come from a male donor in good health, without acne.

This clonotype was counted ten times or more. J is TRBJ1-1 and V is TRBV25-1, with D unclear. CDR3 length: 12 amino acids. Trimming left V 6 bases short and J 1 base short, with 6 bases between. Germline loops: CDR1 MGHDK, CDR2 SYGVNS. In DNA form, the CDR3 reads TGTGCCAGCAGCCCCGAGAACACTGAAGCTTTCTTT. Protein sequence: CASSPENTEAFF.

The sample holds many counts of this clonotype. The chain employs TRBV6-1 and TRBJ1-5; 10 bases map to TRBD1. The CDR3 runs to 17 residues. J gave up 4 bases and V 7 bases, and 13 bases lay outside the gene matches. Germline-derived CDR1 and CDR2 are MNHNS and SASEGT. This CDR3 reads CASKSPGDRGGNQPQHF. The CDR3 coding sequence is TGTGCCAGCAAATCTCCGGGGGACAGGGGTGGGAATCAGCCCCAGCATTTT.

This clonotype was recorded at least ten times. J is TRBJ1-2 and V is TRBV7-9; weak D call: TRBD1 (6 bases). Trimming shortened V by 1 base and J by 4 bases, and 10 bases separated the two germline ends. This CDR3 has 14 amino acids. The germline gives CDR1 SEHNR, CDR2 FQNEAQ (reference sequence). The CDR3 region is CASSLGQEIYGYTF. CDR3 in DNA: TGTGCCAGCAGCTTAGGACAGGAGATCTATGGCTACACCTTC.

This clonotype appeared many times. The V call is TRBV25-1, the J call TRBJ1-4; TRBD1 aligns across 8 bases. Germline trimming cut 5 bases from V and 6 bases from J; bases unmatched to any gene: 8. The germline gives CDR1 MGHDK, CDR2 SYGVNS. This CDR3 spans 15 amino acids. The CDR3 DNA follows: TGTGCCAGCAGTCCCTCCGGGACAGGCTATGAAAAACTGTTTTTT. Translating it yields CASSPSGTGYEKLFF.

Comment on this clonotype: The junction departs from germline at one end; a sequencing error may be responsible. The gene calls are TRBV9 and TRBJ1-3; D is unclear. Germline-derived CDR1 and CDR2 are SGDLS and YYNGEE. The CDR3 has 12 residues. The CDR3 here is CASSVGVNTIYF. CDR3 nucleotide sequence: TGTGCCAGCAGCGTAGGCGTGAACACCATATATTTC.

The chain uses TRBV19 and TRBJ1-5; 8 bases are a match to TRBD1. CDR3 length equals 16 residues. V was clipped by 0 bases and J by 7 bases; unmatched bases: 8. Germline CDR1 reads LNHDA; CDR2 reads SQIVND (reference sequence). The CDR3 is CASSIDWTGFRQPQHF. The CDR3 coding sequence is TGTGCCAGTAGTATAGATTGGACAGGGTTCAGGCAGCCCCAGCATTTT.

The chain couples TRBV7-2 to TRBJ2-3, with D perhaps matching TRBD2 (8 bases). The CDR3 extends over 17 amino acids. V dropped 4 bases and J dropped 0 bases, with 17 bases sitting between them. The germline gives CDR1 SGHTA, CDR2 FQGNSA. The CDR3 spells CASSSNRGLGSTDTQYF. CDR3 DNA sequence: TGTGCCAGCAGCTCAAACAGGGGACTAGGGAGCACAGATACGCAGTATTTT.

This clonotype was seen at least ten times. The rearrangement uses TRBV11-3 and TRBJ1-5; the D is unclear. This CDR3 contains 13 residues. V was trimmed by 2 bases and J by 2 bases, leaving 4 bases between them. Germline V lookup: CDR1 SGHNT, CDR2 YENEEA. The DNA of the CDR3 is TGTGCCAGCAGCTTACAGGGCAATCAGCCCCAGCATTTT. It yields the protein CASSLQGNQPQHF.

This clonotype has ten or more counts. The chain links TRBV25-1 to TRBJ1-3; D is ambiguous. Germline loops: CDR1 MGHDK, CDR2 SYGVNS. This CDR3 has 12 amino acids. V dropped 2 bases and J dropped 3 bases, with 2 bases sitting between them. CDR3 loop: CASSELGNTIYF. DNA of the CDR3: TGTGCCAGCAGTGAACTTGGAAACACCATATATTTT.

By sample share, this clonotype is medium-sized. The chain couples TRBV20-1 to TRBJ2-7, with 9 bases identical to TRBD1. V lost 5 bases, J lost 5 bases, and 10 bases stayed unmatched. Germline lookup yields CDR1 DFQATT and CDR2 SNEGSKA (reference sequence). This CDR3 is built from 14 residues. The CDR3 protein is CSAYSGTGFHEQYF. CDR3 DNA sequence: TGCAGTGCTTATTCTGGGACAGGGTTCCACGAGCAGTACTTC.

This clonotype was detected a few times. This chain uses TRBV12-3 or TRBV12-4 with TRBJ1-2; the D gene is possibly TRBD1 (5 bases). Trimming took off 3 bases at V and 2 bases at J, with 13 bases between the two ends. The CDR3 length is 15 residues. CDR3 DNA sequence: TGTGCCAGCAGTTTTTCTCGGGGGGTAAACTATGGCTACACCTTC. Its translation: CASSFSRGVNYGYTF.

The chain has TRBV11-3 and TRBJ1-1, with no clear D. The CDR3 has 15 amino acids. The germline gives CDR1 SGHNT, CDR2 YENEEA. Trimming cost V 5 bases and J 1 base, with 14 bases left between them. The DNA for the CDR3 is TGTGCCAGCAGCCCGGGCGGCCGTGAGAACACTGAAGCTTTCTTT. This translates into CASSPGGRENTEAFF.

This clonotype was detected a few times. The CDR3 reads CSARAGPNEKLFF. The CDR3 DNA sequence: TGCAGTGCTAGAGCGGGACCCAATGAAAAACTGTTTTTT. The V call is TRBV20-1, the J call TRBJ1-4; D possibly corresponds to TRBD1 (5 bases). The V and J ends lost 1 base and 5 bases respectively, with 8 bases between them. Germline V CDR1 and CDR2: DFQATT, SNEGSKA (reference sequence). The CDR3 has 13 residues.

The chain has TRBV2 and TRBJ2-7; no clear D gene. This CDR3 comprises 10 residues. V was cut by 4 bases and J by 9 bases, with 7 bases left in between. In germline, CDR1 is SNHLY, CDR2 FYNNEI. The CDR3 DNA sequence: TGTGCCAGCAGTGGTCTCGGGCAGTACTTC. It codes for CASSGLGQYF.

This clonotype was seen ten or more times. The V gene is TRBV12-3 or TRBV12-4, the J gene TRBJ2-4; 9 bases line up with TRBD2. The CDR3 has 15 residues. V lost 6 bases, J lost 2 bases, and 5 bases stayed unmatched. CDR3 sequence: CASSRASGTKNIQYF. The CDR3, as DNA: TGTGCCAGCAGCCGGGCTAGCGGGACCAAAAACATTCAGTACTTC.

The chain employs TRBV20-1 and TRBJ2-7, with TRBD2 as a possible D gene (6 bases). V lost 6 bases to trimming and J lost 0 bases, with 21 bases between them. CDR1 and CDR2 from the germline V gene are DFQATT and SNEGSKA (reference sequence). CDR3 length equals 16 residues. The CDR3 is CSASSRDSWSSYEQYF. CDR3 DNA: TGCAGTGCCAGCAGCCGGGACTCTTGGAGCTCCTACGAGCAGTACTTC.

There are many counts of this clonotype. The chain combines TRBV9 with TRBJ2-7, with D perhaps matching TRBD2 (6 bases). The germline gives CDR1 SGDLS, CDR2 YYNGEE. The V and J ends lost 3 bases and 2 bases respectively, with 24 bases between them. The CDR3 spans 18 residues. The CDR3 DNA follows: TGTGCCAGCAGCGAGAGGGCGGGAAACCTTAGGGGAGCCTACGAGCAGTACTTC. This translates into CASSERAGNLRGAYEQYF.

In its sample, this clonotype was seen a few times. The chain uses TRBV29-1 and TRBJ2-7; 9 bases fit TRBD1. The CDR3 spans 14 residues. V was clipped by 4 bases and J by 0 bases; unmatched bases: 4. CDR1 and CDR2 (germline): SQVTM, ANQGSEA. The CDR3 sequence: CSVVWDRDSYEQYF. In DNA form, the CDR3 reads TGCAGCGTTGTTTGGGACAGGGACTCCTACGAGCAGTACTTC.

This clonotype appeared a few times. V gene TRBV7-9 combines with J gene TRBJ1-2; D is possibly TRBD1 (6 bases). The V gene lost 3 bases and the J gene lost 0 bases, with 11 bases spanning the gap. The CDR3 covers 15 residues. Looked up from germline, CDR1 is SEHNR and CDR2 is FQNEAQ (reference sequence). The CDR3 is CASSFSGAANYGYTF. CDR3 coding DNA: TGTGCCAGCAGCTTTTCGGGGGCCGCTAACTATGGCTACACCTTC.

The V call is TRBV6-5, the J call TRBJ2-5; D may be TRBD2 (5 bases). Germline values: CDR1 MNHEY, CDR2 SVGAGI. The CDR3 spans 15 residues. The V end was cut by 0 bases, the J end by 5 bases, with 13 bases between. This CDR3 reads CASSYSHDGGETQYF. The CDR3 region has the DNA TGTGCCAGCAGTTACTCGCATGACGGAGGCGAGACCCAGTACTTC.

Notes on this clonotype: One end of the junction varies from germline; a read error may be responsible. This rearrangement joins TRBV11-2 to TRBJ1-3; D gene unclear. In germline, CDR1 is SGHAT, CDR2 FQNNGV. This CDR3 is built from 14 residues. The CDR3 coding sequence is TGTGCCAGCAGCTTAGAAGATACTGGAAGCACCATATATTTT. Translated: CASSLEDTGSTIYF.

This clonotype was seen repeatedly, ten times or more. J is TRBJ1-2 and V is TRBV15; D not certain. The CDR3 is 16 residues long. Germline loops: CDR1 LNHNV, CDR2 YYDKDF (reference sequence). Trimming shortened V by 1 base and J by 6 bases, and 18 bases separated the two germline ends. As DNA, the CDR3 is TGTGCCACCAGCAGAGCGCTTCAAGGCTCAGAGGATGGCTACACCTTC. It is translated as CATSRALQGSEDGYTF.

This clonotype was picked up a small number of times. The gene calls are TRBV25-1 and TRBJ1-6; 8 positions agree with TRBD1. Germline CDR1 is MGHDK and CDR2 is SYGVNS. J was trimmed by 9 bases and V by 6 bases; bases with no gene match: 13. The CDR3 is made up of 16 amino acids. In DNA, the CDR3 is TGTGCCAGCAGCGAAGGGCGGGACAGGTCTTCTTCACCCCTCCACTTT. It yields the protein CASSEGRDRSSSPLHF.

The chain recombines TRBV2 with TRBJ1-2, with D uncertain. Trimming stripped 3 bases from V and 7 bases from J, with 12 bases between. CDR3 length equals 13 residues. CDR1 SNHLY and CDR2 FYNNEI come from the germline V gene. CDR3 amino acids: CASSDHNLFGYTF. CDR3 sequence (DNA): TGTGCCAGCAGTGACCACAATCTCTTTGGCTACACCTTC.

On this clonotype itself: One base away lies a much larger clone, so this may be a sequencing read error. A read error is likely, as this CDR3 ends without the conserved phenylalanine or tryptophan. Because the CDR3's place on the DNA is in doubt, the DNA is left out and the CDR3 is given as listed by TCRdb. The J gene is TRBJ2-1, the V gene TRBV7-2; the DNA was not used to check the table's D call, TRBD2. The CDR3 has 9 amino acids, counting both end residues. Germline loops: CDR1 SGHTA, CDR2 FQGNSA. The CDR3 loop reads CASSPHTGG.

The rearrangement joins TRBV12-3 or TRBV12-4 to TRBJ2-2; possibly TRBD2 for D (5 bases). Trimming took off 8 bases at V and 2 bases at J, with 12 bases between the two ends. The CDR3 spans 14 residues. The CDR3 sequence: CASPGVGNTGELFF. CDR3 DNA sequence: TGTGCCAGCCCCGGGGTTGGAAACACCGGGGAGCTGTTTTTT.

This clonotype was picked up a small number of times. The chain is built from TRBV5-4 and TRBJ2-7; D remains unclear. Germline V gene lookup returns CDR1 SGHNT and CDR2 YYREEE (reference sequence). The V and J ends lost 2 bases and 6 bases respectively, with 12 bases between them. The CDR3 runs 13 residues. CDR3 nucleotides: TGTGCCAGCAGCTTAGATTGGGATCCCGAGCAGTACTTC. As protein: CASSLDWDPEQYF.

In its sample, this clonotype ranks as medium-sized. The genes are TRBV7-9 and TRBJ2-7; D perhaps matches TRBD1 (6 bases). Germline assignment: CDR1 SEHNR and CDR2 FQNEAQ (reference sequence). The CDR3 runs to 13 residues. With 10 bases removed from V and 3 bases from J, the gap between germline ends came to 16 bases. CDR3 amino acids: CATEGQLLYEQYF. In DNA form, the CDR3 reads TGTGCCACTGAAGGACAGCTACTCTACGAGCAGTACTTC. Together with reference TRBV7-9 and TRBJ2-7, the CDR3 gives the full variable domain: DTGVSQNPRHKITKRGQNVTFRCDPISEHNRLYWYRQTLGQGPEFLTYFQNEAQLEKSRLLSDRFSAERPKGSFSTLEIQRTEQGDSAMYLCATEGQLLYEQYFGPGTRLTVT.

This clonotype appeared many times. The chain uses TRBV6-5 and TRBJ1-5; weak D call: TRBD1 (5 bases). The CDR3 is made up of 13 amino acids. V gave up 8 bases and J gave up 2 bases, with 10 bases separating them. CDR1 and CDR2 from the germline V gene are MNHEY and SVGAGI. The CDR3 loop is CASSGTGNQPQHF. The CDR3 region has the DNA TGTGCCAGCTCCGGGACGGGCAATCAGCCCCAGCATTTT.

This clonotype has at least ten counts. V is TRBV10-3 and J is TRBJ2-1; 7 bases align to TRBD1. This CDR3 has 14 residues. Unmatched junction bases numbered 0, after V lost 3 bases and J lost 1 base. The V gene's germline CDR1 is ENHRY and CDR2 SYGVKD. The CDR3 DNA reads as TGTGCCATCAGTGAACAGGGGTCCTACAATGAGCAGTTCTTC. Its translation is CAISEQGSYNEQFF.

This clonotype was recorded at least ten times. The chain uses TRBV5-8 and TRBJ2-3; 10 positions match TRBD2. The CDR3 has 18 amino acids. Germline V lookup: CDR1 SGHTS, CDR2 YDEGEE. V trimming: 1 base; J trimming: 2 bases; junction bases outside the gene matches: 10. The CDR3 sequence is CASSLFGSGGDSTDTQYF. The CDR3, as DNA: TGTGCCAGCAGCTTGTTTGGAAGCGGGGGGGACTCCACAGATACGCAGTATTTT.

The table lists this clonotype with many counts. The gene calls are TRBV5-1 and TRBJ2-1; TRBD1 is a possible D gene (5 bases). CDR3 size: 18 residues. Deletions cut 1 base from V and 2 bases from J, with 19 bases between. Germline assignment: CDR1 SGHRS and CDR2 YFSETQ. CDR3 loop: CASSLPATGAQTYNEQFF. As DNA, the CDR3 is TGCGCCAGCAGCTTGCCGGCGACTGGGGCCCAAACCTACAATGAGCAGTTCTTC.